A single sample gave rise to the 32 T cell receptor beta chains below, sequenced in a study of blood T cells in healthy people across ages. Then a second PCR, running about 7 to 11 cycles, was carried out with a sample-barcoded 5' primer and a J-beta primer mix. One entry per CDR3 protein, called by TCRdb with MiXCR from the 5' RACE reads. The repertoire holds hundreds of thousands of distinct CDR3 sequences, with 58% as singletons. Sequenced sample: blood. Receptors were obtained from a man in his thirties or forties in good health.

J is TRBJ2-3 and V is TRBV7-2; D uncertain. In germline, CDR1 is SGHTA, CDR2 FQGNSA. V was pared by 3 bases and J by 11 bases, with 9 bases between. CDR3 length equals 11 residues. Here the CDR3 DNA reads TGTGCCAGCAGCTTTAACATGGTGCAGTATTTT. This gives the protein CASSFNMVQYF.

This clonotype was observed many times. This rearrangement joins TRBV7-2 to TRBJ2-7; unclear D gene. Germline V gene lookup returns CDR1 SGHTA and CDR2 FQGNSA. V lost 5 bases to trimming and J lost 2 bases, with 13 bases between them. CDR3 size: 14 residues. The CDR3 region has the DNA TGTGCCAGCAGCCCCAGCGTGGGTGCCTACGAGCAGTACTTC. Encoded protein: CASSPSVGAYEQYF. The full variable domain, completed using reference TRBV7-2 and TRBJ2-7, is GAGVSQSPSNKVTEKGKDVELRCDPISGHTALYWYRQSLGQGLEFLIYFQGNSAPDKSGLPSDRFSAERTGGSVSTLTIQRTQQEDSAVYLCASSPSVGAYEQYFGPGTRLTVT.

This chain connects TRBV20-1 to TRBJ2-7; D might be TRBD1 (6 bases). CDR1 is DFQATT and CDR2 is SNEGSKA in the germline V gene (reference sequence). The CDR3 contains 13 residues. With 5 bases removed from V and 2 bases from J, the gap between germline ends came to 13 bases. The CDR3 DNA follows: TGCAGTGCTCCTAAAACAGGGACCTACGAGCAGTACTTC. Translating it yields CSAPKTGTYEQYF.

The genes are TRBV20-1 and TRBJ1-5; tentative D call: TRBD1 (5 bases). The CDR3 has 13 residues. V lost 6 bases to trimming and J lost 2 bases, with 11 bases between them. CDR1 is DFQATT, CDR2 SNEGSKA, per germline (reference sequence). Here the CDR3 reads CSAGQGGNQPQHF. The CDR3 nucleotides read TGCAGTGCGGGTCAAGGGGGCAATCAGCCCCAGCATTTT.

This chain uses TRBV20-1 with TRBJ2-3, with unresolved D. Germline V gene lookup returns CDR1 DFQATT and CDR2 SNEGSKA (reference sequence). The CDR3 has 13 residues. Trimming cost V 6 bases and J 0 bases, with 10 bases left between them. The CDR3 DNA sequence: TGCAGTGCCGAAGGACCTAGCACAGATACGCAGTATTTT. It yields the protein CSAEGPSTDTQYF.

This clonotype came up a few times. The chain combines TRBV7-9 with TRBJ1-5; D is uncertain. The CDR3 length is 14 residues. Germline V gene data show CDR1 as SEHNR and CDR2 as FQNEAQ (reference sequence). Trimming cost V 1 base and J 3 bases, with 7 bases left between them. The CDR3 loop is CASSLGDLNQPQHF. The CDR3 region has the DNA TGTGCCAGCAGCTTAGGTGACCTCAATCAGCCCCAGCATTTT.

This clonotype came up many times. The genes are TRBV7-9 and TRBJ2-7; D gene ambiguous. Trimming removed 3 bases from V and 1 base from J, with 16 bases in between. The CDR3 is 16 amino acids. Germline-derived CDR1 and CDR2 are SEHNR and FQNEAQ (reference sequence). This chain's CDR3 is CASSFEAAVGSYEQYF. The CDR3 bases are TGTGCCAGCAGCTTTGAAGCTGCTGTGGGGTCCTACGAGCAGTACTTC.

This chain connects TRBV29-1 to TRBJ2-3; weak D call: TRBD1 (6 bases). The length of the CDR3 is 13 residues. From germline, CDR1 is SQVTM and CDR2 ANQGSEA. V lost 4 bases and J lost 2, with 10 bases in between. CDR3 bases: TGCAGCGTTGGGACAGCGATCACAGATACGCAGTATTTT. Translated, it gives CSVGTAITDTQYF.

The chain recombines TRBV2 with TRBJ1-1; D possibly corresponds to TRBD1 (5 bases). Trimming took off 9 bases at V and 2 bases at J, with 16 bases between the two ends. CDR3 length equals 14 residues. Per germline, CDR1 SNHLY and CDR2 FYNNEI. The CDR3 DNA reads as TGTGCCAGTAAAAGGCGACAGCTAAACACTGAAGCTTTCTTT. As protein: CASKRRQLNTEAFF.

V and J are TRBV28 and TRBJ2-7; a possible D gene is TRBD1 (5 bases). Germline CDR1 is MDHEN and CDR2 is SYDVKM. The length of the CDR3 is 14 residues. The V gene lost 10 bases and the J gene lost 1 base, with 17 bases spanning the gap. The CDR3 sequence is CATSQGIGSYEQYF. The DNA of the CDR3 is TGTGCCACCTCTCAGGGAATAGGATCCTACGAGCAGTACTTC.

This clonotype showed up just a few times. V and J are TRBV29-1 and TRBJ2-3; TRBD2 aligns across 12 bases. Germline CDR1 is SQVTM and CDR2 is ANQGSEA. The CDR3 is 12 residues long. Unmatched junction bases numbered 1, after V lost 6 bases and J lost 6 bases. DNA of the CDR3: TGCAGCGTCCTAGCGGGAGGGGATACGCAGTATTTT. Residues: CSVLAGGDTQYF.

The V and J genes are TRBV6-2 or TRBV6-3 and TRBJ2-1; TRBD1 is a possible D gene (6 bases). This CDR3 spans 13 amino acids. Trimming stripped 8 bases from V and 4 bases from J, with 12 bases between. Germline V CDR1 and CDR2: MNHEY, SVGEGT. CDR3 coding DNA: TGTGCCAGCTCAAACAGGGTGTACAATGAGCAGTTCTTC. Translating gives CASSNRVYNEQFF.

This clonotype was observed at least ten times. The CDR3 sequence: CASSQDRNQPQHF. In DNA form, the CDR3 reads TGCGCCAGCAGCCAGGACAGGAATCAGCCCCAGCATTTT. V is TRBV4-3 and J is TRBJ1-5, with 7 bases that match TRBD1. The V gene end was trimmed by 3 bases and the J gene end by 4 bases; junction bases not matched to a gene: 0. Germline V gene sequence: CDR1 LGHNA, CDR2 YSLEER. CDR3 length: 13 amino acids.

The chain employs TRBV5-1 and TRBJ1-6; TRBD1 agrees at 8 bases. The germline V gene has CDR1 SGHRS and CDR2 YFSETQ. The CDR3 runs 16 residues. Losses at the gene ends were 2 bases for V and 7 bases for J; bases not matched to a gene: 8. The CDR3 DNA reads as TGCGCCAGCAGCTTCTACGGGACAGGAGGCAATTCACCCCTCCACTTT. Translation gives CASSFYGTGGNSPLHF.

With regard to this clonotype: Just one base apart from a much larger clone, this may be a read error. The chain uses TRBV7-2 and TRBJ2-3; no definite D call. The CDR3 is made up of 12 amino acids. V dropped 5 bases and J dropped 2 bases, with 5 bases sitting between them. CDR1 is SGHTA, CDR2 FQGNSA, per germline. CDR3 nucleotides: TGTGCCAGCAGCCGTTTCACAGATACGCAGTATTTT. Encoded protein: CASSRFTDTQYF. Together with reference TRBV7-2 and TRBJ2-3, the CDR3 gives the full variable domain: GAGVSQSPSNKVTEKGKDVELRCDPISGHTALYWYRQSLGQGLEFLIYFQGNSAPDKSGLPSDRFSAERTGGSVSTLTIQRTQQEDSAVYLCASSRFTDTQYFGPGTRLTVL.

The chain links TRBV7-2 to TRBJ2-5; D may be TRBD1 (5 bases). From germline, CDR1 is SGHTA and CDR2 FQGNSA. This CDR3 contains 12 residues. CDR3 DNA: TGTGCTTCCACAGGAGCCGAAGAGACCCAGTACTTC. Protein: CASTGAEETQYF.

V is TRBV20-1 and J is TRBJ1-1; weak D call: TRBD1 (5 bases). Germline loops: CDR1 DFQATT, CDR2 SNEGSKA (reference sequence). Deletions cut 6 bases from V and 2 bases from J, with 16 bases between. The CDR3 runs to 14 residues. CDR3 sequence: CSAGRDSANTEAFF. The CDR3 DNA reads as TGCAGTGCAGGAAGAGACAGCGCTAACACTGAAGCTTTCTTT.

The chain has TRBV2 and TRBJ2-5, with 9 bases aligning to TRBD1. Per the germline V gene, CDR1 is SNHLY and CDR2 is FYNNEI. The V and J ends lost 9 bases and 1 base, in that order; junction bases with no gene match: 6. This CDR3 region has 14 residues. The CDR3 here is CASLTGGLQETQYF. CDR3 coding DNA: TGTGCCAGTTTGACAGGGGGACTCCAAGAGACCCAGTACTTC.

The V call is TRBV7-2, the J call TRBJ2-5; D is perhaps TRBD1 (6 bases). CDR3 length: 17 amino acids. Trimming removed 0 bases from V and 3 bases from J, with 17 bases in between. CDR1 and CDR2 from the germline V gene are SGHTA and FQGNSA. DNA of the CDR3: TGTGCCAGCAGCTTAGCGCGGATTCGGACAGCCAAAGAGACCCAGTACTTC. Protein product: CASSLARIRTAKETQYF.

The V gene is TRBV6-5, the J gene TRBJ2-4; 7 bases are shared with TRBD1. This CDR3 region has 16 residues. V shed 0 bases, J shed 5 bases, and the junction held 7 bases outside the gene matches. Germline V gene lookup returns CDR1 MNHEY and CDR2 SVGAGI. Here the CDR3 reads CASSYSFGTAENIQYF. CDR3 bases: TGTGCCAGCAGTTACTCCTTTGGGACAGCTGAAAACATTCAGTACTTC.

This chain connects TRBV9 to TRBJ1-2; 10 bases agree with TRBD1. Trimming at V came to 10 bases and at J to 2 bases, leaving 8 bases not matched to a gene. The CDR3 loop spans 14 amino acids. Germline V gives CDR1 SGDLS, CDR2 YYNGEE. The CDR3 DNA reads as TGTGCCGGTTTGGACAGGGGGGAAAACTATGGCTACACCTTC. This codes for CAGLDRGENYGYTF.

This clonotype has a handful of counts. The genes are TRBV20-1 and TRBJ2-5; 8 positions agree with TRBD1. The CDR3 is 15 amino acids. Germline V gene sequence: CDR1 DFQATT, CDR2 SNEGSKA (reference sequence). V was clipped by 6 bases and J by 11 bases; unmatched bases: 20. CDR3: CSAAISGQVDFGQYF. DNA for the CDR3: TGCAGTGCCGCTATCTCGGGACAGGTTGATTTCGGGCAGTACTTC.

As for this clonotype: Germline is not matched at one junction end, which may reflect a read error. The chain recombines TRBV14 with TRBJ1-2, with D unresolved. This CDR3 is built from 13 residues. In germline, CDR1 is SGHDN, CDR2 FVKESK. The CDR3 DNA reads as TGCGCCAGCAGCCAACAGTCGAACTATGGCTACACCTTC. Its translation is CASSQQSNYGYTF.

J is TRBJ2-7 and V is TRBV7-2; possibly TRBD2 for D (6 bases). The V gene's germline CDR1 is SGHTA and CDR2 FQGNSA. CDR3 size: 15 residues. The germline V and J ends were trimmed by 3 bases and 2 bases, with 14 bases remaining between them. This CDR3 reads CASSLVAVTPYEQYF. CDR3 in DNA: TGTGCCAGCAGCTTGGTAGCGGTGACCCCCTACGAGCAGTACTTC.

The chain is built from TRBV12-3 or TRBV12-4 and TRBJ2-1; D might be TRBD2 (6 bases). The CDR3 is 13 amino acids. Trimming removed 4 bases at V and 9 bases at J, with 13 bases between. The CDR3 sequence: CASSYVRGGEQFF. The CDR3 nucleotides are TGTGCCAGCAGTTATGTCCGGGGAGGTGAGCAGTTCTTC.

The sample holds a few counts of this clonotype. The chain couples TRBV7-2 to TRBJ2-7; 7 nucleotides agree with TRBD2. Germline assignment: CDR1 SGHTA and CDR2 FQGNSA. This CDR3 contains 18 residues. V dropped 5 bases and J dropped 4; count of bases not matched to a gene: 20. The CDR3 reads CASSRLPLKREVTYEQYF. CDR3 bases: TGTGCCAGCAGCCGTTTACCGTTAAAGCGGGAAGTGACGTACGAGCAGTACTTC.

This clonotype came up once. The CDR3 region is CASSLVASFPQETQYF. CDR3 bases: TGCGCCAGCAGCTTGGTGGCTAGTTTCCCCCAAGAGACCCAGTACTTC. This chain uses TRBV5-1 with TRBJ2-5, with D uncertain. Germline loops: CDR1 SGHRS, CDR2 YFSETQ. The CDR3 extends over 16 amino acids. V was shortened by 0 bases and J by 1 base, with 13 bases between the two germline ends.

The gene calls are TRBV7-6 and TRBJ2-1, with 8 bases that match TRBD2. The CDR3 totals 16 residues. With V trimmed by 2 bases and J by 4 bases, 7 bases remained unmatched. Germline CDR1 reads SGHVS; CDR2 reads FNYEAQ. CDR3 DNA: TGTGCCAGCAGCTTACGTGGCGGGGGGAGGTACAATGAGCAGTTCTTC. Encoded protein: CASSLRGGGRYNEQFF.

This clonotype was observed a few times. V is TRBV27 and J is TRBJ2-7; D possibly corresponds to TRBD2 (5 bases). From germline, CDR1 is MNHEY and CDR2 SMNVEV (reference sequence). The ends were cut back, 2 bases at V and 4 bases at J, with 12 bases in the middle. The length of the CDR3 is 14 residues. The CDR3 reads CASSLLAGEYEQYF. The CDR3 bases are TGTGCCAGCAGTTTACTCGCCGGGGAATACGAGCAGTACTTC.

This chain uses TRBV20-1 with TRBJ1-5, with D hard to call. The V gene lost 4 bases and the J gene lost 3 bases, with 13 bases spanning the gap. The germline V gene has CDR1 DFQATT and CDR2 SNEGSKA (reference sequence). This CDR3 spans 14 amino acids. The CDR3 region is CSATPQRNNQPQHF. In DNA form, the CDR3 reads TGCAGTGCTACTCCCCAGCGCAACAATCAGCCCCAGCATTTT.

The CDR3 DNA follows: TGCAGCGTTGGATCCATCTCTGGCTACACCTTC. The encoded protein is CSVGSISGYTF. The chain is built from TRBV29-1 and TRBJ1-2; D remains unclear. This CDR3 comprises 11 residues. Deletions cut 4 bases from V and 7 bases from J, with 10 bases between. Germline CDR1 reads SQVTM; CDR2 reads ANQGSEA. Using reference TRBV29-1 and TRBJ1-2 for the parts outside the CDR3, the full variable domain is SAVISQKPSRDICQRGTSLTIQCQVDSQVTMMFWYRQQPGQSLTLIATANQGSEATYESGFVIDKFPISRPNLTFSTLTVSNMSPEDSSIYLCSVGSISGYTFGSGTRLTVV.

The CDR3 spells CASSYSIGTGAVGYTF. The CDR3, as DNA: TGTGCCAGCAGTTACTCGATTGGGACAGGGGCGGTTGGCTACACCTTC. The genes are TRBV6-5 and TRBJ1-2, with TRBD1 identical over 10 bases. This CDR3 spans 16 amino acids. Trimming at V came to 0 bases and at J to 7 bases, leaving 8 bases not matched to a gene. Germline V gives CDR1 MNHEY, CDR2 SVGAGI.